These 28 T cell receptor beta chains came from one sample sequenced in a study of beta chain features in type 1 diabetes (dated by TCRdb to the late 2010s). Library method: the immunoSEQ multiplex PCR assay. The entire isolated RNA was reverse transcribed using the High Capacity cDNA Reverse Transcription Kit, and thus expressed TCRB transcripts were sequenced. TCRdb's version of the immuneACCESS table is confined to in-frame rearrangements and falls short of the full clone set. An unresolved V gene accounts for under half of the shortfall where checked; the remainder is of unknown origin. A total of about 24,000 clones appear in this sample, roughly three quarters of them only once. The ten largest clones take up 2.2% of the sample. Sequencing was carried out using Tregs from blood. Taken with the paper, the label for cell subset or site translates to: regulatory CD4+ T cells. These TCRs come from a woman aged 40 to 50 in good health.

V usage is TRBV5-5 and J usage is TRBJ1-2; TRBD1 agrees at 7 bases. From germline, CDR1 is SGHKS and CDR2 YYEKEE (reference sequence). The CDR3 runs to 15 residues. Germline trimming cut 2 bases from V and 4 bases from J; bases unmatched to any gene: 8. CDR3 DNA sequence: TGTGCCAGCAGCTTCGAGGGGGCGCGGGGCTATGGCTACACCTTC. The encoded protein is CASSFEGARGYGYTF.

In DNA, the CDR3 is TGTGCCAGCAGCCGCCGGGACAGGTTTTCGTTAAGCACAGATACGCAGTATTTT. Amino acid sequence: CASSRRDRFSLSTDTQYF. V is TRBV13 and J is TRBJ2-3; 8 bases agree with TRBD1. Germline-derived CDR1 and CDR2 are PRHDT and FYEKMQ (reference sequence). This CDR3 region has 18 residues. The J segment lost 0 bases and the V segment lost 5 bases, leaving 13 bases of the junction unmatched.

The chain employs TRBV5-4 and TRBJ2-7; 9 bases are shared with TRBD1. CDR1 is SGHNT, CDR2 YYREEE, per germline (reference sequence). V was clipped by 0 bases and J by 0 bases; unmatched bases: 1. This CDR3 is built from 15 residues. The CDR3 sequence: CASSLGTGASYEQYF. CDR3 DNA: TGTGCCAGCAGCTTGGGGACAGGGGCCTCCTACGAGCAGTACTTC. Complete variable domain (other parts from reference TRBV5-4 and TRBJ2-7): ETGVTQSPTHLIKTRGQQVTLRCSSQSGHNTVSWYQQALGQGPQFIFQYYREEENGRGNFPPRFSGLQFPNYSSELNVNALELDDSALYLCASSLGTGASYEQYFGPGTRLTVT.

This clone has only a few counts. The rearrangement uses TRBV15 and TRBJ2-7, with 7 nucleotides matching TRBD2. Trimming at V came to 4 bases and at J to 2 bases, leaving 5 bases not matched to a gene. The CDR3 is made up of 14 amino acids. From germline, CDR1 is LNHNV and CDR2 YYDKDF (reference sequence). DNA of the CDR3: TGTGCCACCAGCAAGGATACTAGCGCCTACGAGCAGTACTTC. Residues: CATSKDTSAYEQYF.

This sequence joins TRBV15 and TRBJ2-7; 9 bases are a match to TRBD1. Trimming cost V 4 bases and J 6 bases; bases outside gene matches: 10. CDR1 is LNHNV and CDR2 is YYDKDF in the germline V gene (reference sequence). The CDR3 sequence is 15 residues long. The DNA for the CDR3 is TGTGCCACCAGCATAACGGGACAGGGTGATCCCGAGCAGTACTTC. Amino acids: CATSITGQGDPEQYF.

This clone came up once. V is TRBV4-1 and J is TRBJ2-3; 7 nucleotides match TRBD2. The junction had 6 bases not matched to a gene; V was cut back by 0 bases and J by 6 bases. The germline V gene has CDR1 MGHRA and CDR2 YSYEKL. The CDR3 consists of 15 residues. CDR3: CASSQEGGVGDTQYF. The DNA of the CDR3 is TGCGCCAGCAGCCAAGAGGGAGGGGTCGGCGATACGCAGTATTTT.

The V gene is TRBV5-1, the J gene TRBJ1-6; the D is unclear. This CDR3 has 13 residues. V was cut by 4 bases and J by 5 bases, with 7 bases left in between. Germline V gene sequence: CDR1 SGHRS, CDR2 YFSETQ. The CDR3 coding sequence is TGCGCCAGCAGCGCCCGAGATAATTCACCCCTCCACTTT. Translating it yields CASSARDNSPLHF.

This chain links TRBV5-5 with TRBJ1-6; possible D gene TRBD1, 6 bases. Trimming shortened V by 4 bases and J by 15 bases, and 17 bases separated the two germline ends. Germline V gene sequence: CDR1 SGHKS, CDR2 YYEKEE (reference sequence). This CDR3 comprises 13 residues. The CDR3 protein is CASSPPGQPLLHF. CDR3 DNA: TGTGCCAGCAGCCCCCCGGGACAACCGCTCCTCCACTTT.

This clone was counted between two and nine times. The genes are TRBV27 and TRBJ2-1, with 9 bases matching TRBD1. CDR3 length: 16 amino acids. The V gene's germline CDR1 is MNHEY and CDR2 SMNVEV (reference sequence). The V segment lost 2 bases and the J segment 8 bases; nucleotides outside the gene matches: 10. Here the CDR3 reads CASSLLGTGNRDEQFF. CDR3 nucleotides: TGTGCCAGCAGTTTACTCGGGACAGGGAATAGGGATGAGCAGTTCTTC.

This clone was seen only once. The chain employs TRBV7-9 and TRBJ1-5; D unclear. The CDR3 is 12 residues long. Trimming removed 3 bases at V and 4 bases at J, with 4 bases between. Germline assignment: CDR1 SEHNR and CDR2 FQNEAQ (reference sequence). The CDR3, as DNA: TGTGCCAGCAGCTTTAGTAATCAGCCCCAGCATTTT. This gives the protein CASSFSNQPQHF.

This clone has only a few counts. J is TRBJ2-5 and V is TRBV7-2; D is undetermined. The germline V gene has CDR1 SGHTA and CDR2 FQGNSA. The CDR3 totals 14 residues. V was cut by 5 bases and J by 5 bases, with 15 bases left in between. CDR3 sequence reads: CASSLRVRAETQYF. The CDR3 DNA follows: TGTGCCAGCAGCCTACGGGTGAGAGCGGAGACCCAGTACTTC. The entire variable domain, with the rest obtained from reference TRBV7-2 and TRBJ2-5, is as follows: GAGVSQSPSNKVTEKGKDVELRCDPISGHTALYWYRQSLGQGLEFLIYFQGNSAPDKSGLPSDRFSAERTGGSVSTLTIQRTQQEDSAVYLCASSLRVRAETQYFGPGTRLLVL.

The rearrangement joins TRBV20-1 to TRBJ2-7, with D uncertain. Trimming took off 3 bases at V and 4 bases at J, with 7 bases between the two ends. CDR1 and CDR2 (germline): DFQATT, SNEGSKA (reference sequence). This CDR3 has 11 residues. The CDR3 loop is CSARLGYEQYF. CDR3 nucleotides: TGCAGTGCTAGGCTCGGGTACGAGCAGTACTTC.

This sequence joins TRBV12-5 and TRBJ2-2, with TRBD2 matching over 9 bases. V was pared by 1 base and J by 5 bases, with 2 bases of the junction left unmatched. The V gene's germline CDR1 is LGHNT and CDR2 FRNRAP. The CDR3 extends over 15 amino acids. The CDR3 protein is CASGLATSGTGELFF. CDR3 coding DNA: TGTGCTAGTGGTTTGGCAACTAGCGGGACCGGGGAGCTGTTTTTT.

The chain couples TRBV7-9 to TRBJ1-2, with D perhaps TRBD1 (6 bases). Trimming removed 1 base from V and 0 bases from J, with 18 bases in between. The CDR3 has 18 residues. CDR1 is SEHNR and CDR2 is FQNEAQ in the germline V gene (reference sequence). CDR3 sequence reads: CASSLGLTGRNPNYGYTF. For the CDR3, the DNA is TGTGCCAGCAGCTTAGGGTTAACAGGGAGAAACCCTAACTATGGCTACACCTTC.

The table lists this clone with a few counts. DNA for the CDR3: TGTGCCAGCAGCCCCCAAGGTCGCAGGGGTTCACCCCTCCACTTT. It is translated as CASSPQGRRGSPLHF. The V and J genes are TRBV7-2 and TRBJ1-6; possible D gene TRBD1, 6 bases. V lost 5 bases and J lost 9, with 17 bases in between. The CDR3 sequence is 15 residues long. Germline assignment: CDR1 SGHTA and CDR2 FQGNSA.

V is TRBV6-6 and J is TRBJ1-5, with D possibly being TRBD1 (6 bases). Trimming removed 6 bases from V and 3 bases from J, with 9 bases in between. This CDR3 comprises 13 residues. Germline CDR1 reads MNHNY; CDR2 reads SVGAGI (reference sequence). The CDR3 loop reads CASSDRFNQPQHF. CDR3 bases: TGTGCCAGCAGCGACAGGTTCAATCAGCCCCAGCATTTT.

The rearrangement joins TRBV9 to TRBJ2-2; D remains unclear. V gave up 0 bases and J gave up 6 bases, with 6 bases separating them. In germline, CDR1 is SGDLS, CDR2 YYNGEE. The CDR3 has 13 residues. The CDR3, as DNA: TGTGCCAGCAGCGTAGCTATCCCCGGGGAGCTGTTTTTT. This sequence encodes CASSVAIPGELFF.

The chain has TRBV5-6 and TRBJ2-1; the D gene is possibly TRBD1 (6 bases). V dropped 1 base and J dropped 11 bases, with 10 bases sitting between them. This CDR3 spans 12 amino acids. The V gene's germline CDR1 is SGHDT and CDR2 YYEEEE. Here the CDR3 reads CASSLRTVKQFF. The CDR3 DNA sequence: TGTGCCAGCAGCTTGCGGACAGTCAAGCAGTTCTTC.

The V call is TRBV7-9, the J call TRBJ2-5, with D tentatively TRBD1 (6 bases). V was cut by 3 bases and J by 5 bases, with 16 bases left in between. The CDR3 totals 15 residues. Germline V CDR1 and CDR2: SEHNR, FQNEAQ (reference sequence). The CDR3 reads CASSFTGRGVETQYF. CDR3 DNA: TGTGCCAGCAGCTTCACAGGGAGAGGCGTTGAGACCCAGTACTTC.

The chain joins TRBV14 to TRBJ2-1, with a possible D match to TRBD2 (5 bases). There are 15 residues in the CDR3. Germline lookup yields CDR1 SGHDN and CDR2 FVKESK. Trimming took 6 bases from V and 4 from J, leaving 16 bases between them. CDR3 protein: CASRAPGEGYNEQFF. Here the CDR3 DNA reads TGTGCCAGCAGAGCCCCCGGAGAGGGATACAATGAGCAGTTCTTC.

The V gene is TRBV7-2, the J gene TRBJ1-4; D gene unclear. CDR3 length: 12 amino acids. Germline CDR1 is SGHTA and CDR2 is FQGNSA. Trimming left V 1 base short and J 10 bases short, with 7 bases between. CDR3 sequence (DNA): TGTGCCAGCAGCTTAGGCGGGTTAAAACTGTTTTTT. The encoded protein is CASSLGGLKLFF. The full variable domain, rest sourced from reference TRBV7-2 and TRBJ1-4, is GAGVSQSPSNKVTEKGKDVELRCDPISGHTALYWYRQSLGQGLEFLIYFQGNSAPDKSGLPSDRFSAERTGGSVSTLTIQRTQQEDSAVYLCASSLGGLKLFFGSGTQLSVL.

The rearrangement links TRBV11-2 to TRBJ2-7, with TRBD1 matching over 7 bases. This CDR3 comprises 13 residues. Losses at the gene ends were 3 bases for V and 5 bases for J; bases not matched to a gene: 4. Germline V lookup: CDR1 SGHAT, CDR2 FQNNGV. The CDR3 is CASSFDRVNEQYF. CDR3 sequence (DNA): TGTGCCAGCAGCTTTGACAGGGTAAACGAGCAGTACTTC.

V usage is TRBV7-2 and J usage is TRBJ1-1; D is perhaps TRBD1 (5 bases). V lost 4 bases and J 4 bases, leaving 13 bases between the germline ends. Germline V lookup: CDR1 SGHTA, CDR2 FQGNSA. This CDR3 is 14 amino acids long. CDR3 sequence (DNA): TGTGCCAGCAGCTCTCGGGGACTGGTCACTGAAGCTTTCTTT. It encodes CASSSRGLVTEAFF.

The chain is built from TRBV4-3 and TRBJ1-6; D not certain. From germline, CDR1 is LGHNA and CDR2 YSLEER. This CDR3 is 15 amino acids long. Between the trimmed V and J ends, which lost 0 bases and 4 bases, there was a span of 7 bases. The DNA of the CDR3 is TGCGCCAGCAGCCAAGAAAGAGGGTATAATTCACCCCTCCACTTT. Translated: CASSQERGYNSPLHF.

This clone was observed a single time. The chain carries TRBV6-1 and TRBJ2-7; D call uncertain. The CDR3 spans 11 residues. CDR1 is MNHNS, CDR2 SASEGT, per germline. Trimming took off 6 bases at V and 3 bases at J, with 6 bases between the two ends. Here the CDR3 reads CASRSLYEQYF. The CDR3 DNA sequence: TGTGCCAGCAGATCCCTCTACGAGCAGTACTTC.

V and J are TRBV4-3 and TRBJ2-2; tentative D call: TRBD1 (5 bases). The CDR3 runs to 15 residues. The germline V gene has CDR1 LGHNA and CDR2 YSLEER. Deletions cut 0 bases from V and 6 bases from J, with 11 bases between. The DNA for the CDR3 is TGCGCCAGCAGCCAAGATAGGGGATTCTCCGGGGAGCTGTTTTTT. It encodes CASSQDRGFSGELFF.

V usage is TRBV6-1 and J usage is TRBJ2-7; D gene unclear. This CDR3 spans 11 amino acids. Germline V gives CDR1 MNHNS, CDR2 SASEGT. V was clipped by 3 bases and J by 4 bases, with 4 bases between them. DNA of the CDR3: TGTGCCAGCAGTGAGCAGTACGAGCAGTACTTC. Encoded protein: CASSEQYEQYF.

V usage is TRBV4-3 and J usage is TRBJ1-2; TRBD1 aligns across 7 bases. Looked up from germline, CDR1 is LGHNA and CDR2 is YSLEER. With V trimmed by 6 bases and J by 6 bases, 7 bases remained unmatched. The CDR3 extends over 13 amino acids. For the CDR3, the DNA is TGCGCCAGCAGTCCCGACAGGGACCATGGCTACACCTTC. Protein sequence: CASSPDRDHGYTF.